This is a list of T cell receptor beta chains from one sample in a study of shared clonotypes between healthy human individuals. Assay used: immunoSEQ multiplex PCR; TCRdb lists only in-frame clones, some missing. The sample holds around 2.3 million clones, roughly 95% seen once. The sample was naive CD4+ T cells sorted from blood. These receptors were collected from a man between 18 and 29 years old in good health. CDR3s include the opening cysteine and the closing phenylalanine or tryptophan.

J: TRBJ2-1; V: TRBV7-2; length: 13; CDR3: CASSNLGFTEQFF
J: TRBJ1-2; V: TRBV7-6; length: 13; CDR3: CASSPGTGYGYTF
J: TRBJ2-3; V: TRBV6-5; length: 13; CDR3: CASRRGGGDTQYF
J: TRBJ2-7; V: TRBV7-2; length: 17; CDR3: CASSLALAGLASHEQYF
J: TRBJ2-7; V: TRBV2; length: 15; CDR3: CASKSSGTGSYEQYF
J: TRBJ1-3; V: TRBV6-6; length: 16; CDR3: CASSSGREISGNTIYF
J: TRBJ2-1; V: TRBV21-1; length: 17; CDR3: CASSNNPATGQYNEQFF
J: TRBJ2-5; V: TRBV10-3; length: 14; CDR3: CAISRDGGRETQYF
J: TRBJ1-6; V: TRBV5-8; length: 16; CDR3: CASSWSRGPGNSPLHF
J: TRBJ2-7; V: TRBV7-9; length: 14; CDR3: CASSPGQGAYEQYF
J: TRBJ1-2; V: TRBV6-1; length: 13; CDR3: CASTQQGIYGYTF
J: TRBJ2-7; V: TRBV30; length: 11; CDR3: CAWRSVGEQYF
J: TRBJ1-2; V: TRBV4-3; length: 16; CDR3: CASSQDRGDPFYGYTF
J: TRBJ1-1; V: TRBV15; length: 13; CDR3: CATSSLQGREAFF
J: TRBJ1-5; V: TRBV19; length: 14; CDR3: CASSIGQSNQPQHF
J: TRBJ1-6; V: TRBV7-9; length: 15; CDR3: CASSSSRGMDSPLHF
J: TRBJ1-5; V: TRBV10-3; length: 14; CDR3: CAISTGTSNQPQHF
J: TRBJ1-6; V: TRBV2; length: 13; CDR3: CASSVEYNSPLHF
J: TRBJ2-1; V: TRBV11-3; length: 15; CDR3: CASSLGDSSYNEQFF
J: TRBJ2-7; V: TRBV5-5; length: 13; CDR3: CASSLEQINEQYF
J: TRBJ1-2; V: TRBV10-3; length: 15; CDR3: CAISSSGQGEYGYTF
J: TRBJ2-3; V: TRBV27; length: 16; CDR3: CASSLSGRINTDTQYF
J: TRBJ2-1; V: TRBV11-2; length: 13; CDR3: CASSRTGYNEQFF
J: TRBJ1-1; V: TRBV5-4; length: 15; CDR3: CASSLGRGLDTEAFF
J: TRBJ2-7; V: TRBV5-1; length: 14; CDR3: CASSSGGPSYEQYF
J: TRBJ1-2; V: TRBV19; length: 13; CDR3: CASSNRGDYGYTF
J: TRBJ1-2; V: TRBV19; length: 16; CDR3: CASRNMTGEDAYGYTF
J: TRBJ2-3; V: TRBV12-5; length: 13; CDR3: CASGFARADTQYF
J: TRBJ1-1; V: TRBV28; length: 14; CDR3: CASSLSGVITEAFF
J: TRBJ1-3; V: TRBV5-1; length: 14; CDR3: CASSPPSSGNTIYF
J: TRBJ2-5; V: TRBV5-1; length: 16; CDR3: CASSPRSGQIQETQYF
J: TRBJ2-7; V: TRBV30; length: 17; CDR3: CAWDPGRLAGVPYEQYF
J: TRBJ2-1; V: TRBV5-1; length: 13; CDR3: CASSLGLGDRGFF
J: TRBJ2-7; V: TRBV10-1; length: 17; CDR3: CASSESLTSGGPYEQYF
J: TRBJ2-7; V: TRBV6-1; length: 15; CDR3: CASSPGQAGTYEQYF
J: TRBJ1-5; V: TRBV27; length: 14; CDR3: CASSPLGGRQPQHF
J: TRBJ2-3; V: TRBV6-1; length: 14; CDR3: CASSDGGRTDTQYF
J: TRBJ2-1; V: TRBV5-1; length: 16; CDR3: CASSLGAGGSHNEQFF
J: TRBJ1-2; V: TRBV20-1; length: 10; CDR3: CSAPTEGYTF
J: TRBJ2-7; V: TRBV11-3; length: 18; CDR3: CASSLMTATGNPTYEQYF
J: TRBJ2-7; V: TRBV9; length: 15; CDR3: CASSVAATGGHEQYF
J: TRBJ1-2; V: TRBV4-3; length: 17; CDR3: CASSQERDSVPIYGYTF
J: TRBJ1-2; V: TRBV6-1; length: 11; CDR3: CASTVYYGYTF